Sequencing of this TCR beta chain was carried out in a study of cytomegalovirus exposure and HLA in healthy donors. PCR employed 60 Vbeta and 13 Jbeta primers. The method was immunoSEQ multiplex PCR; TCRdb's version includes in-frame clones alone and lacks a portion of them. This sample has approximately 160,000 clones; approximately 85% occur once, and the top ten carry 4% to 6%. CDR1 and CDR2 (germline): SGHDT, YYEEEE. Trimming left V 2 bases short and J 8 bases short, with 11 bases between. There are 14 residues in the CDR3. Everyone who donated was a healthy bone marrow donor. Though nominally healthy at sampling, donors likely had unrecorded immune exposures.

The sequence was collected from a girl under 18 in good health and CMV-seropositive. Sample: PBMCs. This chain connects TRBV5-6 to TRBJ1-6, with no clear D. The CDR3: CASSLAGSYSPLHF. The CDR3 region has the DNA TGTGCCAGCAGCTTAGCCGGGTCCTATTCACCCCTCCACTTT.